This T cell receptor beta chain was recovered during a study of cytomegalovirus exposure and HLA in healthy donors. In the case of this clone: Its antigen is not known.

With 0 bases removed from V and 2 bases from J, the gap between germline ends came to 7 bases. The CDR3 is 14 residues long. Germline CDR1 WSHSY, CDR2 SAAADI. Regarding the study as a whole: Reportedly, diagnosis of cytomegalovirus status by the classifier showed high specificity and sensitivity. A later analysis revealed that TCR association rates differed between HLA loci, peaking at DRB1 and bottoming out at HLA-C. In an earlier analysis, in some 500 donors, most V segments appeared productive either ~87% or ~30% of the time. Rarity marked most TCR sequences, yet some public TCRs occurred in many donors.

PCR primers comprised 60 Vbeta and 13 Jbeta primers. Clones were sequenced by immunoSEQ multiplex PCR, and TCRdb holds only the in-frame ones, with some missing. Seen here are under 150,000 clones, 75% to 85% observed once, and the top ten hold about 3.3%. This chain uses TRBV10-2 with TRBJ1-2, with D hard to call. Sequenced sample: PBMCs. The receptor comes from a male donor in good health and CMV-seronegative. The CDR3 here is CASSESGLNYGYTF. As DNA, the CDR3 is TGCGCCAGCAGTGAGTCGGGCTTAAACTATGGCTACACCTTC.